Each of the 17 T cell receptor beta chains below was sequenced from the same sample in a study of blood T cell repertoires in COVID-19. Only in-frame clones appear in the TCRdb table, and some are missing; sequencing was by immunoSEQ multiplex PCR. The repertoire holds tens of thousands of clones, with 82% as singletons. The sample comprised peripheral blood. Every receptor here comes from a woman older than 75 with acute or convalescent COVID-19.

This clone has just one count. This sequence joins TRBV6-6 and TRBJ2-6, with a tentative D call TRBD2 (5 bases). In germline, CDR1 is MNHNY, CDR2 SVGAGI (reference sequence). This CDR3 has 15 residues. The V and J ends lost 7 bases and 4 bases respectively, with 14 bases between them. CDR3 sequence reads: CASTSSGSGANVLTF. CDR3 nucleotides: TGTGCCAGCACCTCATCGGGATCGGGGGCCAACGTCCTGACTTTC.

The gene calls are TRBV7-6 and TRBJ2-1, with 9 bases matching TRBD2. The CDR3 is made up of 18 amino acids. Unmatched junction bases numbered 17, after V lost 5 bases and J lost 6 bases. Germline V gene sequence: CDR1 SGHVS, CDR2 FNYEAQ. The CDR3 sequence: CASSALGVTRGRANEQFF. In nucleotides, the CDR3 is TGTGCCAGCAGCGCGCTCGGGGTGACTCGCGGGAGGGCCAATGAGCAGTTCTTC.

The chain uses TRBV5-5 and TRBJ1-2; unclear D gene. The CDR3 loop spans 16 amino acids. Germline V gene data show CDR1 as SGHKS and CDR2 as YYEKEE (reference sequence). V was cut by 0 bases and J by 2 bases, with 14 bases left in between. As DNA, the CDR3 is TGTGCCAGCAGCTTGGCCTTCTCCGGGAGAAACTATGGCTACACCTTC. Translation gives CASSLAFSGRNYGYTF. Filled out from reference TRBV5-5 and TRBJ1-2, the complete variable domain reads DAGVTQSPTHLIKTRGQQVTLRCSPISGHKSVSWYQQVLGQGPQFIFQYYEKEERGRGNFPDRFSARQFPNYSSELNVNALLLGDSALYLCASSLAFSGRNYGYTFGSGTRLTVV.

The chain combines TRBV7-9 with TRBJ1-4; possible D gene TRBD1, 6 bases. Germline V gene lookup returns CDR1 SEHNR and CDR2 FQNEAQ (reference sequence). CDR3 length: 16 residues. V was pared by 1 base and J by 2 bases, with 11 bases between. The CDR3 loop is CASSLGDRTTNEKLFF. The CDR3 DNA is TGTGCCAGCAGCTTAGGAGACAGGACGACTAATGAAAAACTGTTTTTT.

This chain uses TRBV4-1 with TRBJ1-3; 12 positions agree with TRBD1. Germline V CDR1 and CDR2: MGHRA, YSYEKL. This CDR3 is built from 18 residues. The V and J ends lost 2 bases and 4 bases, in that order; junction bases with no gene match: 9. The CDR3 coding sequence is TGCGCCAGCAGCCAACACAAGATGGGACAGGGGGCGGGAAACACCATATATTTT. Translating it yields CASSQHKMGQGAGNTIYF.

The V call is TRBV27, the J call TRBJ2-7; TRBD2 matches 12 bases. CDR1 MNHEY and CDR2 SMNVEV come from the germline V gene (reference sequence). The CDR3 length is 19 residues. The V segment lost 6 bases and the J segment 0 bases; nucleotides outside the gene matches: 15. The CDR3: CASSSRLAGDLGSSYEQYF. The DNA for the CDR3 is TGTGCCAGCAGCTCACGACTAGCGGGAGATTTGGGGAGCTCCTACGAGCAGTACTTC.

The V gene is TRBV19, the J gene TRBJ1-5; the D gene is possibly TRBD1 (5 bases). The V and J ends lost 7 bases and 1 base respectively, with 17 bases between them. This CDR3 has 16 amino acids. Germline V CDR1 and CDR2: LNHDA, SQIVND (reference sequence). CDR3 nucleotides: TGTGCCAGTACCCTACGATGGGGGGGAAGCAATCAGCCCCAGCATTTT. This sequence encodes CASTLRWGGSNQPQHF. Combining the CDR3 with reference TRBV19 and TRBJ1-5 gives the whole variable domain DGGITQSPKYLFRKEGQNVTLSCEQNLNHDAMYWYRQDPGQGLRLIYYSQIVNDFQKGDIAEGYSVSREKKESFPLTVTSAQKNPTAFYLCASTLRWGGSNQPQHFGDGTRLSIL.

This clone came up a few times. V is TRBV7-3 and J is TRBJ2-7; 9 positions match TRBD1. Germline CDR1 SGHTA, CDR2 FQGTGA. The CDR3 length is 15 residues. J was trimmed by 6 bases and V by 1 base; bases with no gene match: 7. The CDR3 coding sequence is TGTGCCAGCAGCTTAAAGGCCGGGACAGGGTCCGAGCAGTACTTC. Amino acid sequence: CASSLKAGTGSEQYF.

V is TRBV6-1 and J is TRBJ2-3, with 12 bases aligning to TRBD2. There are 16 residues in the CDR3. Germline loops: CDR1 MNHNS, CDR2 SASEGT. The V and J ends lost 3 bases and 3 bases, in that order; junction bases with no gene match: 4. CDR3 region: CASSDPSGRVTDTQYF. The CDR3 region has the DNA TGTGCCAGCAGTGACCCTAGCGGGAGGGTTACAGATACGCAGTATTTT.

This clone has more than one count but fewer than ten. The chain employs TRBV6-1 and TRBJ2-1; a possible D gene is TRBD2 (6 bases). Germline assignment: CDR1 MNHNS and CDR2 SASEGT. With 8 bases removed from V and 0 bases from J, the gap between germline ends came to 29 bases. There are 20 residues in the CDR3. CDR3 sequence: CASGAGSSSLSFSSYNEQFF. The CDR3 DNA is TGTGCCAGCGGTGCCGGGAGTTCTAGTTTGAGTTTCAGCTCCTACAATGAGCAGTTCTTC.

Notes on this clone: The sample has other DNA sequences that encode this CDR3 too. The chain recombines TRBV6-5 with TRBJ1-1, with D perhaps matching TRBD1 (5 bases). Trimming pared 2 bases from V and 1 base from J, leaving 8 bases between. CDR3 length: 14 amino acids. Germline CDR1 reads MNHEY; CDR2 reads SVGAGI. The CDR3 region is CASSYRGRNTEAFF. DNA of the CDR3: TGTGCCAGCAGTTACCGGGGGAGGAACACTGAAGCTTTCTTT.

This chain connects TRBV2 to TRBJ2-5; TRBD2 matches at 7 bases. This CDR3 region has 15 residues. CDR1 SNHLY and CDR2 FYNNEI come from the germline V gene. Germline trimming cut 6 bases from V and 0 bases from J; bases unmatched to any gene: 7. CDR3 loop: CASRGGLTYQETQYF. The DNA for the CDR3 is TGTGCCAGCAGGGGGGGACTAACGTACCAAGAGACCCAGTACTTC.

This chain links TRBV3-1 (or the pseudogene TRBV3-2) with TRBJ2-1, with D possibly matching TRBD1 (6 bases). CDR3 length: 16 amino acids. CDR1 LGHDT and CDR2 YNNKEL come from the germline V gene (reference sequence). V was trimmed by 6 bases and J by 0 bases, leaving 15 bases between them. As DNA, the CDR3 is TGTGCCAGCAGGACCTCCATAGGGGGCTCCTACAATGAGCAGTTCTTC. Translated, it gives CASRTSIGGSYNEQFF.

J is TRBJ1-6 and V is TRBV4-2; D is possibly TRBD1 (6 bases). Germline V gene data show CDR1 as LGHNA and CDR2 as YNFKEQ. V was shortened by 1 base and J by 7 bases, with 14 bases between the two germline ends. The length of the CDR3 is 16 residues. The chain's CDR3 is CASSQGPTGSNSPLHF. DNA of the CDR3: TGTGCCAGCAGCCAAGGTCCGACAGGATCAAATTCACCCCTCCACTTT.

A single count supports this clone. This rearrangement joins TRBV7-9 to TRBJ2-5; 11 nucleotides agree with TRBD2. This CDR3 is built from 16 residues. CDR1 and CDR2 from the germline V gene are SEHNR and FQNEAQ (reference sequence). Unmatched junction bases numbered 9, after V lost 4 bases and J lost 5 bases. The CDR3 loop is CASSSRLAGNRETQYF. The DNA of the CDR3 is TGTGCCAGCAGCTCCAGACTAGCGGGAAATCGGGAGACCCAGTACTTC.

The chain combines TRBV11-2 with TRBJ2-2; 9 nucleotides match TRBD1. The CDR3 consists of 17 residues. The ends lost 3 bases at V and 4 bases at J; junction bases unmatched: 9. Germline V gene lookup returns CDR1 SGHAT and CDR2 FQNNGV. In DNA form, the CDR3 reads TGTGCCAGCAGCTTGCGATCGGGACAGGGCCGCACCGGGGAGCTGTTTTTT. Translation: CASSLRSGQGRTGELFF.

The sample holds one count of this clone. The chain has TRBV7-9 and TRBJ2-3, with 8 bases aligning to TRBD1. Germline values: CDR1 SEHNR, CDR2 FQNEAQ (reference sequence). Trimming at V came to 0 bases and at J to 0 bases, leaving 11 bases not matched to a gene. This CDR3 contains 19 residues. CDR3: CASSLARGTGSLSTDTQYF. The CDR3 DNA follows: TGTGCCAGCAGCTTAGCGCGCGGGACAGGCTCCCTCAGCACAGATACGCAGTATTTT. Combining the CDR3 with reference TRBV7-9 and TRBJ2-3 gives the whole variable domain DTGVSQNPRHKITKRGQNVTFRCDPISEHNRLYWYRQTLGQGPEFLTYFQNEAQLEKSRLLSDRFSAERPKGSFSTLEIQRTEQGDSAMYLCASSLARGTGSLSTDTQYFGPGTRLTVL.